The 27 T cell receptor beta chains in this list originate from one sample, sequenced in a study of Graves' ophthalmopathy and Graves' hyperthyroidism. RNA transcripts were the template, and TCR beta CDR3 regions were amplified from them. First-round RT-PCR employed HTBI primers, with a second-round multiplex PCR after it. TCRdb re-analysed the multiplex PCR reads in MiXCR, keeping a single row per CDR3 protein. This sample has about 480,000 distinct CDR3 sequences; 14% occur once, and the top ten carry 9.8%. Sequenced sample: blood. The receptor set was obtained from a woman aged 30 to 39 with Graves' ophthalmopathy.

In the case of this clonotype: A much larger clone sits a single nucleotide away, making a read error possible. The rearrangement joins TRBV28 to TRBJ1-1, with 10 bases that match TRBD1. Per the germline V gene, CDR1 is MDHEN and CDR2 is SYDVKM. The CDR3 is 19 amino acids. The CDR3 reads CVSSIPLTGGIKVNTEAFF. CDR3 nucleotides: TGTGTCAGCAGTATCCCTCTGACAGGGGGCATAAAAGTGAACACTGAAGCTTTCTTT.

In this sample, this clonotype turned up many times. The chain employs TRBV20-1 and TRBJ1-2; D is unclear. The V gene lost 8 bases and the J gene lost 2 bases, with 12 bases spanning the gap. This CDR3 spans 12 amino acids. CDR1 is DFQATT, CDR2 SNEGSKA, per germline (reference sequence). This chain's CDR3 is CSPMAANYGYTF. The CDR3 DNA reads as TGCAGTCCCATGGCCGCCAACTATGGCTACACCTTC.

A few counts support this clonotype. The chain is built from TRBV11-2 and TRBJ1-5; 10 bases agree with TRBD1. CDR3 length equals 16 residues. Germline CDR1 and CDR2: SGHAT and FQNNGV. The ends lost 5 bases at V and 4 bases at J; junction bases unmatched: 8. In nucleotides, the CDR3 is TGTGCCAGCAGCGGGGGGGACAGGGGCTATAATCAGCCCCAGCATTTT. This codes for CASSGGDRGYNQPQHF.

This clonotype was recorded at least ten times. CDR3 region: CASGSDRDQPQHF. DNA for the CDR3: TGTGCTAGTGGATCGGACAGGGATCAGCCCCAGCATTTT. This chain uses TRBV12-5 with TRBJ1-5; 8 bases fit TRBD1. CDR1 and CDR2 (germline): LGHNT, FRNRAP. The ends lost 6 bases at V and 5 bases at J; junction bases unmatched: 3. This CDR3 comprises 13 residues.

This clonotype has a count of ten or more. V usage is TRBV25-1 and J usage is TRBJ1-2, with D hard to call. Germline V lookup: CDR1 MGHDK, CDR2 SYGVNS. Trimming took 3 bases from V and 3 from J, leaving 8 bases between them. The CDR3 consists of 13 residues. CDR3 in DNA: TGTGCCAGCAGTGAGCAGAGGGACTATGGCTACACCTTC. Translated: CASSEQRDYGYTF.

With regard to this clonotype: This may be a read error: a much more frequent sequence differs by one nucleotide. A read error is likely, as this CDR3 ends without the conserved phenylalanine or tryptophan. The CDR3 bases are TGTGCCAGCAGTGTGGATGGAGGGCATCAGCCCCAGCATGTT. This encodes CASSVDGGHQPQHV. This chain joins TRBV2 and TRBJ1-5, with D hard to call. The CDR3 contains 14 residues. Deletions cut 4 bases from V and 5 bases from J, with 12 bases between. CDR1 is SNHLY and CDR2 is FYNNEI in the germline V gene.

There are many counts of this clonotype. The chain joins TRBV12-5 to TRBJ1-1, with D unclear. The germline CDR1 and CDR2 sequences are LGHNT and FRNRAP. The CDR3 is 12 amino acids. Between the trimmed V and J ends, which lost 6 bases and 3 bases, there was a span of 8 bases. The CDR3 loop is CASGSPYTEAFF. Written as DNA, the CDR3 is TGTGCTAGTGGCTCCCCTTACACTGAAGCTTTCTTT.

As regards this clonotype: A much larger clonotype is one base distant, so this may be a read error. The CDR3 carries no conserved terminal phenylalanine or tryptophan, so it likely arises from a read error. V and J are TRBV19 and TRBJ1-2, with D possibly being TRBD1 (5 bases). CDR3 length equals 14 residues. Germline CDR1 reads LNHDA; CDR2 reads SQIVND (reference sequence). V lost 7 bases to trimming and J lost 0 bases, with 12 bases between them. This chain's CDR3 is CASTQGGANYGYTS. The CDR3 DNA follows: TGTGCCAGTACCCAGGGAGGGGCTAACTATGGCTACACCTCC.

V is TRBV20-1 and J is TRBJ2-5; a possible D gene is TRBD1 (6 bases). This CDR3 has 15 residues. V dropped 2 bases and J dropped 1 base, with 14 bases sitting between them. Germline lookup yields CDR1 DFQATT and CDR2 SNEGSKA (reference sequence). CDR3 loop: CSARNRDTSQETQYF. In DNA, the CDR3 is TGCAGTGCTAGAAACCGGGACACCAGCCAAGAGACCCAGTACTTC.

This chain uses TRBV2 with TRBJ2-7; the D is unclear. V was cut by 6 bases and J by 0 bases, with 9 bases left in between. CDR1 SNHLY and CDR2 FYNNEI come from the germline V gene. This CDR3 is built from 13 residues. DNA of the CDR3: TGTGCCAGCAGATCCCCCAGCTCCTACGAGCAGTACTTC. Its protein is CASRSPSSYEQYF.

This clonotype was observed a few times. The chain's CDR3 is CASMGDSFEAFF. CDR3 DNA: TGTGCCAGTATGGGGGACAGCTTTGAAGCTTTCTTT. The rearrangement links TRBV19 to TRBJ1-1; TRBD1 matches at 7 bases. V trimming: 7 bases; J trimming: 7 bases; junction bases outside the gene matches: 6. The CDR3 consists of 12 residues. CDR1 and CDR2 from the germline V gene are LNHDA and SQIVND (reference sequence). Complete variable domain (other parts from reference TRBV19 and TRBJ1-1): DGGITQSPKYLFRKEGQNVTLSCEQNLNHDAMYWYRQDPGQGLRLIYYSQIVNDFQKGDIAEGYSVSREKKESFPLTVTSAQKNPTAFYLCASMGDSFEAFFGQGTRLTVV.

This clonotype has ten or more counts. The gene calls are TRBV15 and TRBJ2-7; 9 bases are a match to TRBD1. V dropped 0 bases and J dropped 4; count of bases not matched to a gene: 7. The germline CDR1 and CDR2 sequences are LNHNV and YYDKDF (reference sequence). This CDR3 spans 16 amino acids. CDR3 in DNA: TGTGCCACCAGCAGAGATCTTGGACAGGGGAGTTACGAGCAGTACTTC. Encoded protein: CATSRDLGQGSYEQYF.

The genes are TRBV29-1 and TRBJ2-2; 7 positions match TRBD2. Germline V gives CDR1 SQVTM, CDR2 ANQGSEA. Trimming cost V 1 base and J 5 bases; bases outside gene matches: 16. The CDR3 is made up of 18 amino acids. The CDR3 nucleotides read TGCAGCGTTGAAGCGCCCCGGGGAGGGCCGGGAGGTACCGGGGAGCTGTTTTTT. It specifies CSVEAPRGGPGGTGELFF.

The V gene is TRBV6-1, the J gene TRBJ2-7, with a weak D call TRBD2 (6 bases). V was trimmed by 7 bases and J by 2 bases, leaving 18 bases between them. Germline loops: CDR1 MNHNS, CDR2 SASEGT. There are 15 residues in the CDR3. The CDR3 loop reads CASNGELGGTYEQYF. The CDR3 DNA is TGTGCCAGCAACGGTGAATTGGGGGGAACCTACGAGCAGTACTTC.

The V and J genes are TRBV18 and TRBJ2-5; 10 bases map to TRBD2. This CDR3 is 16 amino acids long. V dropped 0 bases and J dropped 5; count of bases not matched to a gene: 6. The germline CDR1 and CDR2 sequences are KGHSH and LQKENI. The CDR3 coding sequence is TGTGCCAGCTCACCACCCAGGCTAGCGGGAGTGGAGACCCAGTACTTC. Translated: CASSPPRLAGVETQYF.

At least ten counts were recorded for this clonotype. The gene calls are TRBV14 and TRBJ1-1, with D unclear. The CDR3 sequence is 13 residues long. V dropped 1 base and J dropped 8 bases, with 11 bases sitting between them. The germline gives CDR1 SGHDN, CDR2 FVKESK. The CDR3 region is CASSQAMGGEAFF. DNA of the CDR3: TGTGCCAGCAGCCAAGCTATGGGAGGGGAAGCTTTCTTT. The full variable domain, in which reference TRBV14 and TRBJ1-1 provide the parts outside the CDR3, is EAGVTQFPSHSVIEKGQTVTLRCDPISGHDNLYWYRRVMGKEIKFLLHFVKESKQDESGMPNNRFLAERTGGTYSTLKVQPAELEDSGVYFCASSQAMGGEAFFGQGTRLTVV.

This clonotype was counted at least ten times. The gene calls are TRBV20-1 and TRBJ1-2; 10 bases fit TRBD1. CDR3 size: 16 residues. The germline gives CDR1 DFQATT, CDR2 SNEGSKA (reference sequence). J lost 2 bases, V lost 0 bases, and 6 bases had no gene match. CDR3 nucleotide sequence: TGCAGTGCTAGAGAACGGGACAGGGGTACGAACTATGGCTACACCTTC. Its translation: CSARERDRGTNYGYTF.

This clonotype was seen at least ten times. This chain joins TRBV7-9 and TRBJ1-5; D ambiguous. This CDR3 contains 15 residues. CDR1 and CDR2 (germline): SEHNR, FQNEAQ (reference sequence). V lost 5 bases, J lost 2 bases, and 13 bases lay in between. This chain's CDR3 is CASSPLGGRNQPQHF. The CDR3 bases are TGTGCCAGCAGCCCCCTCGGAGGGCGCAATCAGCCCCAGCATTTT.

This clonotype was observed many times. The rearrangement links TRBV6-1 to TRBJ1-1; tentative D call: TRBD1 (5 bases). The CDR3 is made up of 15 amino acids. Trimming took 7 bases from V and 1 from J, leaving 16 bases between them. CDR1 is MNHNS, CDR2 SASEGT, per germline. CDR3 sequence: CASNFEGLQNTEAFF. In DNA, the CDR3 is TGTGCCAGCAACTTCGAGGGGCTGCAGAACACTGAAGCTTTCTTT.

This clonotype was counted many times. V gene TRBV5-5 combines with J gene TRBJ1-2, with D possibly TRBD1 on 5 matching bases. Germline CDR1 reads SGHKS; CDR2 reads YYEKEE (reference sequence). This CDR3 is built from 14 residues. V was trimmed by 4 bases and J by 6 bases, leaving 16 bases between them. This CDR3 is CASSEDIPLHGYTF. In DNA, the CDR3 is TGTGCCAGCAGCGAGGACATTCCCCTCCATGGCTACACCTTC.

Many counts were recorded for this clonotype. The CDR3 DNA reads TGTGCCAGCACCATAGGGGCGGCTAGACAGGGTAGTTATCAGCCCCAGCATTTT. It yields the protein CASTIGAARQGSYQPQHF. This chain uses TRBV12-3 or TRBV12-4 with TRBJ1-5; TRBD1 matches at 7 bases. Trimming removed 7 bases from V and 5 bases from J; junction bases left unmatched: 20. The CDR3 has 18 amino acids.

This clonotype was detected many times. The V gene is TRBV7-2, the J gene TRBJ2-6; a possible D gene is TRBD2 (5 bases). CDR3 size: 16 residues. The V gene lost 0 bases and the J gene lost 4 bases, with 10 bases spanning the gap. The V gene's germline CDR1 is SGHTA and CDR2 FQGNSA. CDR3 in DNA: TGTGCCAGCAGCTTAGCGGGAGTGGGCGGGGCCAACGTCCTGACTTTC. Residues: CASSLAGVGGANVLTF.

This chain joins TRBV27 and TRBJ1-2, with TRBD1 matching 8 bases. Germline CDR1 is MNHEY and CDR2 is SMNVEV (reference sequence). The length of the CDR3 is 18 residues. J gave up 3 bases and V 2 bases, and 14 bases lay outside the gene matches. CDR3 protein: CASSLAAVVTGDHYGYTF. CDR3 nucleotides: TGTGCCAGCAGTTTAGCGGCGGTGGTGACAGGGGACCACTATGGCTACACCTTC.

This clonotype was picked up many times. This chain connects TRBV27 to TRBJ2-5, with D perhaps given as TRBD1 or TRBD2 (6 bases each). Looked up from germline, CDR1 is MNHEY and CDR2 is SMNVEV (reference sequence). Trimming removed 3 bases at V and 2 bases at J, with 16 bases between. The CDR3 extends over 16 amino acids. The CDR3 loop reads CASSFVVGGRQETQYF. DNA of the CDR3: TGTGCCAGCAGTTTCGTCGTGGGGGGCAGACAAGAGACCCAGTACTTC.

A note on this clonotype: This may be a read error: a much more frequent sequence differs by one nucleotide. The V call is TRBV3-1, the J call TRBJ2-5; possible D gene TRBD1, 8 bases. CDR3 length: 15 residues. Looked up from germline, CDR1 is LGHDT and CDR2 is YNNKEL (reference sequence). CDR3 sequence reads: CAISHVNRGGETQYF. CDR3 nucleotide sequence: TGTGCCATCAGCCACGTAAACAGGGGGGGAGAGACCCAGTACTTC.

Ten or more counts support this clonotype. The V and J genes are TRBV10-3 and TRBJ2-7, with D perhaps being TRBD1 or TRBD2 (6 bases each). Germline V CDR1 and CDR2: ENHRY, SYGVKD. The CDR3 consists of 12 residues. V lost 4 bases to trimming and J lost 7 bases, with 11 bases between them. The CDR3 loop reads CAISARGEEQYF. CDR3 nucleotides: TGTGCCATCAGTGCTAGGGGGGAGGAGCAGTACTTC.

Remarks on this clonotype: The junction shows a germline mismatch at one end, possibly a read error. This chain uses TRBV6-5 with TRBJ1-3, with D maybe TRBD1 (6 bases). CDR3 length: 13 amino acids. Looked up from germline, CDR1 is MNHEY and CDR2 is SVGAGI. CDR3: CASSYDDGGPSNF. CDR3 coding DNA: TGTGCCAGCAGTTACGACGACGGGGGGCCGTCGAATTTT.